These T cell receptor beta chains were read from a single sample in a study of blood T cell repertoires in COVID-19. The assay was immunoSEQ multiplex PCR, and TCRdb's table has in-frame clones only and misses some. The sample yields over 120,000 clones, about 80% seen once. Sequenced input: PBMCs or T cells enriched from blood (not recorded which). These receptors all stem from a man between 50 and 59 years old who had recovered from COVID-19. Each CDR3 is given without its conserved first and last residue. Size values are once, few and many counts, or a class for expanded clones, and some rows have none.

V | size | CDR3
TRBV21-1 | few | ASSKVCKDTQY
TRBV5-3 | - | ARSLGREPYGYT
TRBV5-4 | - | ASSLGLAGEETQY
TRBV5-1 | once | ASRTDNNQPQH
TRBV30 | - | AWSVYSGIEKLF
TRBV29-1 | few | SVTLGGAGNTIY
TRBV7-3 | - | ASSLGRTGRNEQF
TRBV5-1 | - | ASSLTDYEQY
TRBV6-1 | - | ASSDQGGPYEQY
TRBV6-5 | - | ASTSHGDSNTEAF